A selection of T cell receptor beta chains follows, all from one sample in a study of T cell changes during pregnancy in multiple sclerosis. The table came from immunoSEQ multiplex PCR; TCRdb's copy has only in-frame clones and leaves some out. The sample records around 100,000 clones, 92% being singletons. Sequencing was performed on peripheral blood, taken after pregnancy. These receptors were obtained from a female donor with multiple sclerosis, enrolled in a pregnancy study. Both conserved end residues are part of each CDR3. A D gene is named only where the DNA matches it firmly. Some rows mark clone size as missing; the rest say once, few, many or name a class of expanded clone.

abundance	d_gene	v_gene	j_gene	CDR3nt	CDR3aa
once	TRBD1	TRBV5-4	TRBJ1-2	TGTGCCAGCAGCTCGACAGGGATCTATGGCTACACCTTC	CASSSTGIYGYTF
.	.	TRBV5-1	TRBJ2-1	TGCGCCAGCAGCTTGGAGGGCGGGGTATACAATGAGCAGTTCTTC	CASSLEGGVYNEQFF
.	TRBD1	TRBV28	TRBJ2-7	TGTGCCAGCAGTTGGGGGACAGGGGGCGCAAAGCAGTACTTC	CASSWGTGGAKQYF
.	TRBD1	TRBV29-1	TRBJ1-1	TGCAGCGTTTGGGAGACAGGCAGGGGGCACACTGAAGCTTTCTTT	CSVWETGRGHTEAFF
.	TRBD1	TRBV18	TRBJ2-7	TGTGCCAGCTCACCACGGACAGGGTCCTCCTACGAGCAGTACTTC	CASSPRTGSSYEQYF
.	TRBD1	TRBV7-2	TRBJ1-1	TGTGCCAGCAGCTTAGACAGGGGCACTGAAGCTTTCTTT	CASSLDRGTEAFF
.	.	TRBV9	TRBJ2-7	TGTGCCAGCAGCGTAGCAGGGACTCAAGCCTACGAGCAGTACTTC	CASSVAGTQAYEQYF
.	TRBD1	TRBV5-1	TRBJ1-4	TGCGCCAGCAGCTCGGGACAGCCTAATGAAAAACTGTTTTTT	CASSSGQPNEKLFF
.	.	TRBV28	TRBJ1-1	TGTGCCAGCAGTTTGCCGGGGAATATGAACACTGAAGCTTTCTTT	CASSLPGNMNTEAFF
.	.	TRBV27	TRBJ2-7	TGTGCCAGCAGTTTATCGGCAGTCGGGAGCGACGAGCAGTACTTC	CASSLSAVGSDEQYF
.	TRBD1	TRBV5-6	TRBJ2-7	TGTGCCAGCAGCTTTACAGGGGGCTCTTCTGAGCAGTACTTC	CASSFTGGSSEQYF
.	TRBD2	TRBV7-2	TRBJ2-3	TGTGCCAGCAGCTTATCGGGGGGGGCAGATACGCAGTATTTT	CASSLSGGADTQYF
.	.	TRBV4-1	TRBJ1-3	TGCGCCAGCAGCCAACCGGTGGAGGGAAACACCATATATTTT	CASSQPVEGNTIYF
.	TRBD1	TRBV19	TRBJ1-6	TGTGCCAGTAGTAGGGGACAGGGGGATTCACCCCTCCACTTT	CASSRGQGDSPLHF
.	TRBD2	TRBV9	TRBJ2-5	TGTGCCAGCAGCGTGGGACTAGTCGGAGAGACCCAGTACTTC	CASSVGLVGETQYF
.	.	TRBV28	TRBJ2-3	TGTGCCAGCAGTTCTCCCGTGGGGCCTACAGATACGCAGTATTTT	CASSSPVGPTDTQYF
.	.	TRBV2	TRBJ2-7	TGTGCCAGCACTTTCGGGGGGCCAGCCTACGAGCAGTACTTC	CASTFGGPAYEQYF
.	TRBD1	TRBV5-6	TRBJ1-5	TGTGCCAGCAGCTCAAGGACAGGTCCCAATCAGCCCCAGCATTTT	CASSSRTGPNQPQHF
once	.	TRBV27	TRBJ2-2	TGTGCCAGCAAGTCCGCTATTAACACCGGGGAGCTGTTTTTT	CASKSAINTGELFF
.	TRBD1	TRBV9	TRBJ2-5	TGTGCCAGCAGTCCAAACACCGGGACAGCCCAAGAGACCCAGTACTTC	CASSPNTGTAQETQYF
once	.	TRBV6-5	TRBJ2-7	TGTGCCAGCAAGTCGCCTCAGGGTTACGAGCAGTACTTC	CASKSPQGYEQYF
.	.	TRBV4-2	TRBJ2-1	TGTGCCAGCAGCCAAGAACCATCGCCGGGCTACAATGAGCAGTTCTTC	CASSQEPSPGYNEQFF
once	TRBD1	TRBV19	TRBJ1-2	TGTGCCAGCGGCGGGGGGACAGGGAACTATGGCTACACCTTC	CASGGGTGNYGYTF
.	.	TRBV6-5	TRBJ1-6	TGTGCCAGCAGCCAAACTCGGAATTCACCCCTCCACTTT	CASSQTRNSPLHF
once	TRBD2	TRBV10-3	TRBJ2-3	TGTGCCATCAGTCCCGACTCTAGCGGGAGATTGAATTTT	CAISPDSSGRLNF
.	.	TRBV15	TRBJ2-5	TGTGCCACCAGAGGAGGGTCCCAAGAGACCCAGTACTTC	CATRGGSQETQYF
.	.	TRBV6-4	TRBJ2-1	TGTGCCAGCAGTCAGGGGCCCTACAATGAGCAGTTCTTC	CASSQGPYNEQFF
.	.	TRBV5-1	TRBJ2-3	TGCGCCAGCAGCTCTTTGACTGTAGGTTCCGCCGATACGCAGTATTTT	CASSSLTVGSADTQYF
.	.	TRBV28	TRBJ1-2	TGTGCCAGCAGTTTGGGCCTAAACTATGGCTACACCTTC	CASSLGLNYGYTF
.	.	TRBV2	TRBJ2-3	TGTGCCGCAGCAGAGGGCTTACCCACAGATACGCAGTATTTT	CAAAEGLPTDTQYF
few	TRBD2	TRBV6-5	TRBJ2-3	TGTGCCAGCAGTTCAGCGGGGGTCGGGTTGGATACGCAGTATTTT	CASSSAGVGLDTQYF
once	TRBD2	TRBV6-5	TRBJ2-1	TGTGCCAGCAGTTCGGGACTAGCGGGTCATGAGCAGTTCTTC	CASSSGLAGHEQFF
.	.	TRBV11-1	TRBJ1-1	TGTGCCAGCAGCTTTTTCGATTCGGACCCGGGGACTGAAGCTTTCTTT	CASSFFDSDPGTEAFF
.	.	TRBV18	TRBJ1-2	TGTGCCAGCTCACCACCCGACAGAGACTATGGCTACACCTTC	CASSPPDRDYGYTF
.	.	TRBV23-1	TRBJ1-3	TGCGCCAGCAGTCAGGACAGAGAGAGAGGGGGTTCGGATCCGGGAAACACCATATATTTT	CASSQDRERGGSDPGNTIYF
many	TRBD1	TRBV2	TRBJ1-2	TGTGCCGGGGGACAGGGAGGAACCTATGGCTACACCTTC	CAGGQGGTYGYTF
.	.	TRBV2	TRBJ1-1	TGTGCCAGCAGTGAAGAAGTAGGGGGCACTGAAGCTTTCTTT	CASSEEVGGTEAFF
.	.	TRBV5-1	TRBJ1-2	TGCGCCAGCAGCCCCACAGTCAACTATGGCTACACCTTC	CASSPTVNYGYTF
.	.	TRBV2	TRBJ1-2	TGTGCCAGCAGTGAACGAAGGACATCCCTGGGAGGCTACACCTTC	CASSERRTSLGGYTF
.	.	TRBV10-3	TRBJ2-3	TGTGCCATCAGACGGGGTGGAGGAAACCCTAGCACAGATACGCAGTATTTT	CAIRRGGGNPSTDTQYF
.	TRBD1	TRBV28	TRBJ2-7	TGTGCCAGCAGTCCGGGACAGGGACCCTACGAGCAGTACTTC	CASSPGQGPYEQYF
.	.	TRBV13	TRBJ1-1	TGTGCCAGCAGCTTGGCAAGGACACTGAACACTGAAGCTTTCTTT	CASSLARTLNTEAFF
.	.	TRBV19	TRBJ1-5	TGTGCCAGTAGGTCGTACAGGGGCAATCAGCCCCAGCATTTT	CASRSYRGNQPQHF
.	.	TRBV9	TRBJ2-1	TGTGCCAGCAGCGTAGTGAGTCATGAGCAGTTCTTC	CASSVVSHEQFF
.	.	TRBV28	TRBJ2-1	TGTGCCAGCACCCGGAGGGTCTCCTACAATGAGCAGTTCTTC	CASTRRVSYNEQFF
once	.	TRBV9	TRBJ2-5	TGTGCCAGCAGCGTAGGGGTGGGAGCGGGAGAGACCCAGTACTTC	CASSVGVGAGETQYF
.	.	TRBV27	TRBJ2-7	TGTGCCAGCAGTTTCGGAGGGACCCACGAGCAGTACTTC	CASSFGGTHEQYF
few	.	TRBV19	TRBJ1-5	TGTGCCAGTCAGATCCCTTGGGGCAGCCCGGATCAGCCCCAGCATTTT	CASQIPWGSPDQPQHF
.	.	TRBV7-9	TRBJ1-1	TGTGCCAGCAGCTTAATACAGAACACTGAAGCTTTCTTT	CASSLIQNTEAFF
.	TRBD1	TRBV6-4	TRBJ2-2	TGTGCCACCCGGGGACAGTTCACCGGGGAGCTGTTTTTT	CATRGQFTGELFF
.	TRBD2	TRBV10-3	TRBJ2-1	TGTGCCACCGGACTAGCGGTCTACAATGAGCAGTTCTTC	CATGLAVYNEQFF
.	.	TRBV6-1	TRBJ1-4	TGTGCCAGCAGTGAAAGAATCAGGGATAAACTGTTTTTT	CASSERIRDKLFF
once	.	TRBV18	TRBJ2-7	TGTGCCAGCTCACCGCGGACAGTCTCCTACGAGCAGTACTTC	CASSPRTVSYEQYF
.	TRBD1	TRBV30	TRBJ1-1	TGTGCCTGGAGTGTAGGGGACAGTCGGAACACTGAAGCTTTCTTT	CAWSVGDSRNTEAFF
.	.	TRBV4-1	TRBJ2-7	TGCGCCAGCAGCCAAGATATAACAGGGTGGGAGCAGTACTTC	CASSQDITGWEQYF
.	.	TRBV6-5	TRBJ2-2	TGTGCCAGCAGTATTGGACAACCGAACACCGGGGAGCTGTTTTTT	CASSIGQPNTGELFF